This is a list of T cell receptor beta chains from one sample in a study of T cell responses to AZD1222 COVID-19 vaccine. The table came from immunoSEQ multiplex PCR; TCRdb's copy has only in-frame clones and leaves some out. The sample lists over 85,000 clones; about 89% were seen once. This sample comprised peripheral blood, obtained on day 0 of AZD1222 vaccination. These receptor sequences come from an adult in good health. The CDR3 runs from the conserved cysteine through the conserved F or W. Each record gives: V gene, J gene, clone size, CDR3 length, D gene, CDR3 protein, CDR3 DNA. A D gene is named only where the DNA matches it firmly. Size is omitted from some rows. Given values are once, few, many or a class for expanded clones.

v_gene: TRBV6-5; j_gene: TRBJ1-4; abundance: .; len: 13; d_gene: .; CDR3aa: CASSSTPGATFFF; CDR3nt: TGTGCCAGCAGTTCTACCCCAGGGGCGACCTTCTTTTTT
v_gene: TRBV29-1; j_gene: TRBJ1-2; abundance: .; len: 13; d_gene: TRBD1; CDR3aa: CSVDDRGLYGYTF; CDR3nt: TGCAGCGTTGACGACAGGGGCCTCTATGGCTACACCTTC
v_gene: TRBV10-3; j_gene: TRBJ1-1; abundance: .; len: 12; d_gene: .; CDR3aa: CAISTIGTEAFF; CDR3nt: TGTGCCATCAGTACGATTGGGACTGAAGCTTTCTTT
v_gene: TRBV24-1; j_gene: TRBJ2-2; abundance: .; len: 15; d_gene: .; CDR3aa: CATRAWGSNTGELFF; CDR3nt: TGTGCCACCAGAGCTTGGGGAAGTAACACCGGGGAGCTGTTTTTT
v_gene: TRBV7-2; j_gene: TRBJ2-5; abundance: .; len: 11; d_gene: .; CDR3aa: CASSLIETQYF; CDR3nt: TGTGCCAGCAGCTTAATTGAGACCCAGTACTTC
v_gene: TRBV9; j_gene: TRBJ2-5; abundance: once; len: 14; d_gene: TRBD2; CDR3aa: CASSVSSGQETQYF; CDR3nt: TGTGCCAGCAGCGTATCTAGCGGACAAGAGACCCAGTACTTC
v_gene: TRBV27; j_gene: TRBJ1-2; abundance: once; len: 14; d_gene: .; CDR3aa: CASSLSPGTYGYTF; CDR3nt: TGTGCCAGCAGTTTATCGCCAGGGACCTATGGCTACACCTTC
v_gene: TRBV7-2; j_gene: TRBJ1-5; abundance: .; len: 14; d_gene: TRBD1; CDR3aa: CASSLDRVGQPQHF; CDR3nt: TGTGCCAGCAGCTTGGACAGGGTTGGTCAGCCCCAGCATTTT
v_gene: TRBV5-1; j_gene: TRBJ2-3; abundance: .; len: 16; d_gene: TRBD2; CDR3aa: CASSSIAGGPSDTQYF; CDR3nt: TGCGCCAGCAGCTCCATTGCGGGGGGGCCGTCAGATACGCAGTATTTT
v_gene: TRBV6-5; j_gene: TRBJ1-5; abundance: .; len: 16; d_gene: .; CDR3aa: CASSYSKFGSNQPQHF; CDR3nt: TGTGCCAGCAGTTACTCGAAGTTCGGTAGCAATCAGCCCCAGCATTTT
v_gene: TRBV19; j_gene: TRBJ2-2; abundance: .; len: 14; d_gene: .; CDR3aa: CASSIPDSTGELFF; CDR3nt: TGTGCCAGTAGTATCCCGGACAGCACCGGGGAGCTGTTTTTT
v_gene: TRBV24-1; j_gene: TRBJ2-6; abundance: .; len: 16; d_gene: .; CDR3aa: CATSDTAVSGANVLTF; CDR3nt: TGTGCCACCAGTGATACAGCCGTCTCTGGGGCCAACGTCCTGACTTTC
v_gene: TRBV9; j_gene: TRBJ2-1; abundance: .; len: 14; d_gene: .; CDR3aa: CASSPGGQRNEQFF; CDR3nt: TGTGCCAGCAGCCCTGGAGGACAGCGGAATGAGCAGTTCTTC
v_gene: TRBV11-1; j_gene: TRBJ2-3; abundance: once; len: 12; d_gene: .; CDR3aa: CASSPNGDVQYF; CDR3nt: TGTGCCAGCAGCCCCAACGGGGATGTACAGTATTTT
v_gene: TRBV28; j_gene: TRBJ1-5; abundance: .; len: 15; d_gene: .; CDR3aa: CASSIRGGGDQPQHF; CDR3nt: TGTGCCAGCAGTATTAGGGGTGGTGGCGATCAGCCCCAGCATTTT
v_gene: TRBV7-2; j_gene: TRBJ2-1; abundance: once; len: 14; d_gene: .; CDR3aa: CASSRAGTRMEQFF; CDR3nt: TGTGCCAGCAGCCGGGCGGGAACTAGAATGGAGCAGTTCTTC
v_gene: TRBV4-2; j_gene: TRBJ2-4; abundance: .; len: 14; d_gene: .; CDR3aa: CASSQEVAKNIQYF; CDR3nt: TGTGCCAGCAGCCAAGAAGTAGCCAAAAACATTCAGTACTTC
v_gene: TRBV6-5; j_gene: TRBJ1-4; abundance: once; len: 13; d_gene: .; CDR3aa: CASSFRTNEKLFF; CDR3nt: TGTGCCAGCAGCTTTAGAACTAATGAAAAACTGTTTTTT
v_gene: TRBV7-9; j_gene: TRBJ2-7; abundance: .; len: 15; d_gene: TRBD2; CDR3aa: CASSSTSGRSYEQYF; CDR3nt: TGTGCCAGCAGCTCGACTAGCGGGCGGAGCTACGAGCAGTACTTC
v_gene: TRBV7-2; j_gene: TRBJ2-7; abundance: .; len: 15; d_gene: TRBD2; CDR3aa: CASSLAGRGTYEQYF; CDR3nt: TGTGCCAGCAGCTTAGCGGGGCGGGGGACCTACGAGCAGTACTTC
v_gene: TRBV28; j_gene: TRBJ2-7; abundance: .; len: 13; d_gene: .; CDR3aa: CASSRTAPYEQYF; CDR3nt: TGTGCCAGCAGTCGGACAGCACCCTACGAGCAGTACTTC
v_gene: TRBV29-1; j_gene: TRBJ2-7; abundance: .; len: 16; d_gene: TRBD2; CDR3aa: CSVEGFSGRSSYEQYF; CDR3nt: TGCAGCGTTGAAGGGTTTAGCGGGAGGAGCTCCTACGAGCAGTACTTC
v_gene: TRBV5-8; j_gene: TRBJ2-7; abundance: .; len: 11; d_gene: .; CDR3aa: CASSLLGRQYF; CDR3nt: TGTGCCAGCAGCCTCCTAGGGAGGCAGTACTTC
v_gene: TRBV9; j_gene: TRBJ2-1; abundance: .; len: 15; d_gene: TRBD2; CDR3aa: CASSHSGGVYNEQFF; CDR3nt: TGTGCCAGCAGCCATAGCGGGGGGGTTTACAATGAGCAGTTCTTC
v_gene: TRBV3-1/TRBV3-2; j_gene: TRBJ1-1; abundance: .; len: 12; d_gene: .; CDR3aa: CASSQLDTEAFF; CDR3nt: TGTGCCAGCAGCCAATTGGACACTGAAGCTTTCTTT
v_gene: TRBV5-4; j_gene: TRBJ2-5; abundance: .; len: 15; d_gene: TRBD1; CDR3aa: CASSATGTGKETQYF; CDR3nt: TGTGCCAGCAGCGCCACCGGGACAGGGAAAGAGACCCAGTACTTC
v_gene: TRBV28; j_gene: TRBJ2-5; abundance: .; len: 15; d_gene: TRBD2; CDR3aa: CASSLAGYRSGTQYF; CDR3nt: TGTGCCAGCAGTCTAGCGGGTTATAGGAGCGGGACCCAGTACTTC
v_gene: TRBV5-1; j_gene: TRBJ2-3; abundance: .; len: 16; d_gene: .; CDR3aa: CASSLGPGAGTDTQYF; CDR3nt: TGCGCCAGCAGCTTGGGACCGGGGGCGGGCACAGATACGCAGTATTTT
v_gene: TRBV11-1; j_gene: TRBJ1-1; abundance: .; len: 12; d_gene: .; CDR3aa: CASSLENTEAFF; CDR3nt: TGTGCCAGCAGCTTGGAGAACACTGAAGCTTTCTTT
v_gene: TRBV10-3; j_gene: TRBJ1-2; abundance: .; len: 10; d_gene: .; CDR3aa: CATGEYGYTF; CDR3nt: TGTGCCACCGGGGAGTACGGCTACACCTTC
v_gene: TRBV5-4; j_gene: TRBJ2-2; abundance: .; len: 17; d_gene: TRBD2; CDR3aa: CASSLEASGGRTGELFF; CDR3nt: TGTGCCAGCAGCTTGGAAGCTAGCGGGGGGAGGACCGGGGAGCTGTTTTTT
v_gene: TRBV5-1; j_gene: TRBJ1-2; abundance: .; len: 14; d_gene: .; CDR3aa: CASMLQTGNYGYTF; CDR3nt: TGCGCCAGCATGTTGCAGACTGGTAACTATGGCTACACCTTC
v_gene: TRBV18; j_gene: TRBJ2-1; abundance: .; len: 18; d_gene: TRBD2; CDR3aa: CASSPFGPSGSSYNEQFF; CDR3nt: TGTGCCAGCTCACCATTCGGCCCTAGCGGGAGCTCCTACAATGAGCAGTTCTTC
v_gene: TRBV7-9; j_gene: TRBJ1-3; abundance: .; len: 15; d_gene: .; CDR3aa: CASNLGQEPRNTIYF; CDR3nt: TGTGCCAGCAACTTAGGGCAGGAGCCACGAAACACCATATATTTT
v_gene: TRBV7-9; j_gene: TRBJ1-2; abundance: .; len: 14; d_gene: .; CDR3aa: CASIGQSPNYGYTF; CDR3nt: TGTGCCAGCATCGGACAGAGTCCTAACTATGGCTACACCTTC
v_gene: TRBV28; j_gene: TRBJ1-1; abundance: .; len: 14; d_gene: .; CDR3aa: CASSLGTLNTEAFF; CDR3nt: TGTGCCAGCAGTTTGGGGACGTTGAACACTGAAGCTTTCTTT
v_gene: TRBV9; j_gene: TRBJ1-1; abundance: once; len: 12; d_gene: .; CDR3aa: CASSHRDTEAFF; CDR3nt: TGTGCCAGCAGCCACAGGGACACTGAAGCTTTCTTT
v_gene: TRBV6-5; j_gene: TRBJ1-6; abundance: .; len: 13; d_gene: .; CDR3aa: CASSPSGVPPLHF; CDR3nt: TGTGCCAGCAGCCCCTCGGGGGTTCCACCCCTCCACTTT
v_gene: TRBV29-1; j_gene: TRBJ1-2; abundance: .; len: 17; d_gene: TRBD1; CDR3aa: CSVELMIQRDRGDGYTF; CDR3nt: TGCAGCGTTGAACTTATGATCCAGAGGGACAGGGGGGATGGCTACACCTTC
v_gene: TRBV7-2; j_gene: TRBJ1-5; abundance: .; len: 15; d_gene: .; CDR3aa: CASSLSWTGNQPQHF; CDR3nt: TGTGCCAGCAGCTTATCCTGGACAGGCAATCAGCCCCAGCATTTT
v_gene: TRBV4-1; j_gene: TRBJ1-5; abundance: .; len: 16; d_gene: .; CDR3aa: CASSQDERFGGQPQHF; CDR3nt: TGCGCCAGCAGCCAAGATGAGAGGTTCGGGGGTCAGCCCCAGCATTTT
v_gene: TRBV19; j_gene: TRBJ1-1; abundance: .; len: 13; d_gene: .; CDR3aa: CASNPQGNTEAFF; CDR3nt: TGTGCCAGTAACCCACAGGGGAACACTGAAGCTTTCTTT
v_gene: TRBV19; j_gene: TRBJ1-6; abundance: .; len: 14; d_gene: TRBD1; CDR3aa: CASSSGTVNSPLHF; CDR3nt: TGTGCCAGTAGTTCCGGGACAGTCAATTCACCCCTCCACTTT
v_gene: TRBV28; j_gene: TRBJ1-2; abundance: .; len: 14; d_gene: TRBD1; CDR3aa: CASSLGQAIYGYTF; CDR3nt: TGTGCCAGCAGTTTAGGACAGGCCATCTATGGCTACACCTTC
v_gene: TRBV7-2; j_gene: TRBJ2-5; abundance: .; len: 13; d_gene: .; CDR3aa: CASSERSGETQYF; CDR3nt: TGTGCCAGCAGCGAGCGGTCGGGAGAGACCCAGTACTTC
v_gene: TRBV7-2; j_gene: TRBJ1-5; abundance: .; len: 15; d_gene: TRBD1; CDR3aa: CASSGGQGEGQPQHF; CDR3nt: TGTGCCAGCAGCGGGGGACAGGGGGAGGGTCAGCCCCAGCATTTT
v_gene: TRBV6-5; j_gene: TRBJ2-5; abundance: .; len: 13; d_gene: TRBD1; CDR3aa: CATNRDRAETQYF; CDR3nt: TGTGCCACAAACCGGGACAGGGCGGAGACCCAGTACTTC
v_gene: TRBV9; j_gene: TRBJ2-2; abundance: .; len: 14; d_gene: TRBD2; CDR3aa: CASSVERGYGELFF; CDR3nt: TGTGCCAGCAGCGTAGAGCGGGGTTACGGGGAGCTGTTTTTT